This TCR beta chain was retrieved from a study of cytomegalovirus exposure and HLA in healthy donors. Points from the study as a whole: Because they were indistinguishable, some V segments, including TRBV6-2 and TRBV6-3, were excluded. More clonal expansion characterized HLA-associated TCR beta chains than equally common others in a later analysis. Previously analyzed data showed that most TCR beta V segments were productive at a frequency of about 87% or about 30%.

This clone was observed a few times. As yet, its antigen is unknown. This PCR relied on a set of 60 Vbeta primers and 13 Jbeta primers. The data were produced by immunoSEQ multiplex PCR, yet TCRdb's version contains in-frame clones alone and is incomplete. The table has 100,000 to 150,000 clones, roughly a sixth seen once. The V end lost 1 base, the J end lost 10 bases, and 17 bases lay between the germline ends. Germline CDR1 and CDR2: LGHNA and YSLEER. The CDR3 extends over 15 amino acids. The rearrangement uses TRBV4-3 and TRBJ2-1, with D perhaps TRBD2 (6 bases). The TCR was taken from a female donor in good health and CMV-seropositive. Material: PBMCs. CDR3 sequence: CASSQVRGLATEQFF. DNA of the CDR3: TGCGCCAGCAGCCAAGTCCGGGGCCTAGCGACCGAGCAGTTCTTC.